This T cell receptor beta chain was found in a study of blood T cell repertoires in COVID-19. As for the study in general: There were acute and convalescent COVID-19 samples, and they came from the United States, Italy and Spain.

The CDR3 loop spans 16 amino acids. Germline values: CDR1 WNHNN, CDR2 SYGVQD (reference sequence). After removal of 1 base from V and 9 bases from J, the junction contained 12 bases not matched to a gene. In the study's own analysis: Reference gene primer amplification gave estimated nucleated cell counts. Profiled with immunoSEQ multiplex PCR; TCRdb holds only in-frame clones, not every one. V, J and clone size are taken as reported in that table, and D and trimming were inferred from the DNA itself. The sample holds about 240,000 clones, about 82% seen once. The chain combines TRBV10-1 with TRBJ1-1, with TRBD1 identical over 9 bases. Specimen: peripheral blood. The TCR was taken from a man aged 50 or older with COVID-19, enrolled during active disease. The CDR3 DNA is TGCGCCAGCAGTGAGTATCCGGGACAGGGAGAATTCAAAGCTTTCTTT. This codes for CASSEYPGQGEFKAFF.